Below, 5 T cell receptor beta chains from the same sample are listed, as sequenced in a study of blood T cell repertoires in COVID-19. Assay: immunoSEQ multiplex PCR; the TCRdb copy retains only in-frame clones and omits some. The table includes about 480,000 clones, roughly 90% detected once. The sequenced material came from PBMCs or T cells enriched from blood (not recorded which). These receptors originate from a woman aged 40-49 years who had recovered from COVID-19.

The chain uses TRBV10-2 and TRBJ2-1, with a possible D match to TRBD1 (6 bases). This CDR3 spans 14 amino acids. The germline V and J ends were trimmed by 6 bases and 6 bases, with 15 bases remaining between them. The germline V gene has CDR1 WSHSY and CDR2 SAAADI. As DNA, the CDR3 is TGCGCCAGCAGAAATATAAAAGGGGGCAATGAGCAGTTCTTC. This codes for CASRNIKGGNEQFF.

The rearrangement uses TRBV9 and TRBJ1-2; D might be TRBD1 (6 bases). V was pared by 3 bases and J by 1 base, with 13 bases between. The CDR3 is 15 amino acids. Per the germline V gene, CDR1 is SGDLS and CDR2 is YYNGEE. DNA for the CDR3: TGTGCCAGCAGCGACGGACAGTTAATTAACTATGGCTACACCTTC. Translated: CASSDGQLINYGYTF.

The chain has TRBV15 and TRBJ1-2; TRBD1 agrees at 7 bases. Germline V gives CDR1 LNHNV, CDR2 YYDKDF (reference sequence). The CDR3 loop spans 18 amino acids. Trimming cost V 2 bases and J 5 bases; bases outside gene matches: 17. CDR3 loop: CATSRRTGRRAASYGYTF. For the CDR3, the DNA is TGTGCCACCAGCAGACGGACAGGACGTCGGGCAGCGTCTTATGGCTACACCTTC.

The rearrangement links TRBV6-2 or TRBV6-3 to TRBJ2-4, with 16 bases matching TRBD2. Looked up from germline, CDR1 is MNHEY and CDR2 is SVGEGT. V lost 6 bases to trimming and J lost 1 base; unmatched junction nucleotides: 21. The CDR3 runs 23 residues. As DNA, the CDR3 is TGTGCCAGCAGACCTCACCAACCCCGGGGACTAGCGGGAGGGCTGTTGGCCAAAAACATTCAGTACTTC. Protein product: CASRPHQPRGLAGGLLAKNIQYF.

The genes are TRBV18 and TRBJ1-1; 8 nucleotides match TRBD1. Germline CDR1 and CDR2: KGHSH and LQKENI. Losses at the gene ends were 4 bases for V and 6 bases for J; bases not matched to a gene: 4. This CDR3 has 13 residues. The CDR3 bases are TGTGCCAGCTCACTAGGACAGGGCCCTGAAGCTTTCTTT. It is translated as CASSLGQGPEAFF.